One and the same sample provided the 29 T cell receptor beta chains below, sequenced in a study of blood T cells in healthy people across ages. A sample-barcoded 5' primer and a J-beta primer mix were used in a second PCR of roughly 7 to 11 cycles. MiXCR was run by TCRdb on the 5' RACE reads, yielding one entry per CDR3 protein. This sample has approximately 770,000 distinct CDR3 sequences, with roughly 50% found just once. The source material was blood. Receptor source: a man aged 30 to 45 in good health.

In regard to this clonotype: A much larger clonotype is one base distant, so this may be a read error. The chain combines TRBV5-6 with TRBJ1-1; D is unresolved. The CDR3 totals 15 residues. The germline V gene encodes CDR1 SGHDT and CDR2 YYEEEE. Trimming removed 3 bases from V and 0 bases from J, with 12 bases in between. CDR3 sequence reads: CASSSEAVLNTEAFF. Here the CDR3 DNA reads TGTGCCAGCAGCTCAGAAGCGGTACTGAACACTGAAGCTTTCTTT.

This chain links TRBV6-1 with TRBJ1-1; possible D gene TRBD1, 5 bases. Germline values: CDR1 MNHNS, CDR2 SASEGT. The CDR3 runs 13 residues. The germline V and J ends were trimmed by 1 base and 3 bases, with 6 bases remaining between them. CDR3 sequence: CASSEGQYTEAFF. The CDR3 coding sequence is TGTGCCAGCAGTGAAGGACAGTACACTGAAGCTTTCTTT.

V is TRBV7-6 and J is TRBJ2-3; D might be TRBD2 (5 bases). Germline CDR1 is SGHVS and CDR2 is FNYEAQ. V lost 2 bases, J lost 0 bases, and 12 bases lay in between. The CDR3 is 16 amino acids. The CDR3 here is CASSLRPGGSTDTQYF. Written as DNA, the CDR3 is TGTGCCAGCAGCTTACGACCCGGAGGCAGCACAGATACGCAGTATTTT.

V usage is TRBV4-3 and J usage is TRBJ2-2; 8 positions match TRBD2. This CDR3 has 17 amino acids. J gave up 1 base and V 4 bases, and 8 bases lay outside the gene matches. The germline CDR1 and CDR2 sequences are LGHNA and YSLEER. In DNA, the CDR3 is TGCGCCAGCAGCCTACCTTTGACTAGCGAGAACACCGGGGAGCTGTTTTTT. Residues: CASSLPLTSENTGELFF.

This clonotype counts as medium-sized. The chain is built from TRBV7-2 and TRBJ1-4, with unresolved D. The CDR3 covers 16 residues. V shed 2 bases and J shed 0 bases, with 10 bases lying between them. CDR1 and CDR2 (germline): SGHTA, FQGNSA. The CDR3 sequence is CASSLNPAATNEKLFF. CDR3 nucleotides: TGTGCCAGCAGCTTAAATCCAGCTGCAACTAATGAAAAACTGTTTTTT. The full variable domain, rest sourced from reference TRBV7-2 and TRBJ1-4, is GAGVSQSPSNKVTEKGKDVELRCDPISGHTALYWYRQSLGQGLEFLIYFQGNSAPDKSGLPSDRFSAERTGGSVSTLTIQRTQQEDSAVYLCASSLNPAATNEKLFFGSGTQLSVL.

This clonotype was seen a few times. The V and J genes are TRBV13 and TRBJ1-2; D call uncertain. The germline CDR1 and CDR2 sequences are PRHDT and FYEKMQ (reference sequence). CDR3 length: 15 residues. Trimming shortened V by 5 bases and J by 2 bases, and 15 bases separated the two germline ends. CDR3 region: CASSASGGPNYGYTF. CDR3 DNA sequence: TGTGCCAGCAGCGCCTCCGGCGGACCGAACTATGGCTACACCTTC.

This rearrangement joins TRBV20-1 to TRBJ2-4; maybe TRBD1 (6 bases). The germline gives CDR1 DFQATT, CDR2 SNEGSKA (reference sequence). The CDR3 extends over 15 amino acids. Trimming took off 3 bases at V and 0 bases at J, with 12 bases between the two ends. As DNA, the CDR3 is TGCAGTGCTAGGGGGGCATCCGGAGCCAAAAACATTCAGTACTTC. Residues: CSARGASGAKNIQYF.

The gene calls are TRBV12-3 or TRBV12-4 and TRBJ2-7, with TRBD1 identical over 7 bases. With V trimmed by 5 bases and J by 2 bases, 12 bases remained unmatched. This CDR3 spans 16 amino acids. The CDR3 reads CASSPPFSGGPYEQYF. CDR3 bases: TGTGCCAGCAGTCCTCCCTTCTCAGGGGGTCCCTACGAGCAGTACTTC.

This sequence joins TRBV20-1 and TRBJ2-5; 7 nucleotides align to TRBD2. V trimming: 0 bases; J trimming: 2 bases; junction bases outside the gene matches: 6. The CDR3 has 15 residues. Germline assignment: CDR1 DFQATT and CDR2 SNEGSKA (reference sequence). The CDR3 reads CSARDRRAGQETQYF. The CDR3 nucleotides are TGCAGTGCTAGAGATAGGCGAGCGGGACAAGAGACCCAGTACTTC.

V is TRBV6-6 and J is TRBJ2-5, with 7 bases matching TRBD1. From germline, CDR1 is MNHNY and CDR2 SVGAGI (reference sequence). V lost 10 bases and J lost 7; bases outside the gene matches: 15. The CDR3 totals 14 residues. The CDR3 loop reads CATKGQSILGTQYF. The CDR3 DNA follows: TGTGCCACAAAGGGACAGTCTATTTTGGGGACCCAGTACTTC.

For this clonotype: At one end the junction does not follow the germline gene, possibly because of a read error. The chain joins TRBV28 to TRBJ2-1, with a weak D call TRBD2 (6 bases). Germline lookup yields CDR1 MDHEN and CDR2 SYDVKM. This CDR3 contains 13 residues. CDR3 in amino acids: CAGSRGKYNEQFF. The CDR3 nucleotides read TGTGCCGGCAGCCGCGGGAAATACAATGAGCAGTTCTTC.

In this sample, this clonotype turned up a few times. The chain couples TRBV10-3 to TRBJ2-7; D possibly matches TRBD1 or TRBD2 (5 bases each). Per germline, CDR1 ENHRY and CDR2 SYGVKD. The CDR3 length is 16 residues. V lost 0 bases to trimming and J lost 0 bases, with 12 bases between them. CDR3 sequence: CAISESWGNRSYEQYF. The CDR3 nucleotides are TGTGCCATCAGTGAGTCGTGGGGGAACCGCTCCTACGAGCAGTACTTC.

The genes are TRBV4-3 and TRBJ2-5, with D uncertain. Germline lookup yields CDR1 LGHNA and CDR2 YSLEER. There are 13 residues in the CDR3. V was shortened by 1 base and J by 5 bases, with 8 bases between the two germline ends. CDR3 DNA: TGCGCCAGCAGCCAAGCCCTGTGGGAGACCCAGTACTTC. Translated: CASSQALWETQYF.

V is TRBV6-2 or TRBV6-3 and J is TRBJ1-1; D ambiguous. CDR1 MNHEY and CDR2 SVGEGT come from the germline V gene. The V and J ends lost 5 bases and 7 bases respectively, with 17 bases between them. The CDR3 length is 14 residues. CDR3 nucleotide sequence: TGTGCCAGCAGTCCAGCCGAAGGTGTACGTGAAGCTTTCTTT. The encoded protein is CASSPAEGVREAFF.

This chain joins TRBV6-1 and TRBJ1-2; D gene ambiguous. Per the germline V gene, CDR1 is MNHNS and CDR2 is SASEGT. Trimming stripped 1 base from V and 6 bases from J, with 21 bases between. The CDR3 is 17 residues long. The CDR3 reads CASSEGMVRGQGHGYTF. In nucleotides, the CDR3 is TGTGCCAGCAGTGAAGGCATGGTTAGAGGGCAAGGTCATGGCTACACCTTC.

This clonotype was found a few times. V and J are TRBV11-2 and TRBJ2-3; TRBD1 aligns across 12 bases. V shed 4 bases and J 6 bases; nucleotides not matched to a gene: 5. Germline V gene data show CDR1 as SGHAT and CDR2 as FQNNGV. The CDR3 has 15 residues. CDR3 sequence: CASSWDRGPVDTQYF. The DNA of the CDR3 is TGTGCCAGCAGCTGGGACAGGGGGCCAGTCGATACGCAGTATTTT.

The gene calls are TRBV2 and TRBJ2-1, with 10 bases lining up with TRBD2. The CDR3 is 15 amino acids. Germline V gives CDR1 SNHLY, CDR2 FYNNEI. V was pared by 6 bases and J by 7 bases, with 9 bases of the junction left unmatched. CDR3 in DNA: TGTGCCAGCAGACCTACTAGCGGGAATAGGAATGAGCAGTTCTTC. Protein product: CASRPTSGNRNEQFF. Full variable domain (missing parts from reference TRBV2 and TRBJ2-1): EPEVTQTPSHQVTQMGQEVILRCVPISNHLYFYWYRQILGQKVEFLVSFYNNEISEKSEIFDDQFSVERPDGSNFTLKIRSTKLEDSAMYFCASRPTSGNRNEQFFGPGTRLTVL.

Note on this clonotype: The junction shows a germline mismatch at one end, possibly a read error. The chain recombines TRBV7-7 with TRBJ2-5; tentatively, D is TRBD2 (6 bases). Germline V gene sequence: CDR1 SSHAT, CDR2 FNYEAQ (reference sequence). The CDR3 spans 15 residues. The CDR3 protein is CASSLGAGRKETQYF. CDR3 bases: TGTGCTAGCAGCTTAGGCGCGGGGCGAAAAGAGACCCAGTACTTC. The complete variable domain, with remaining parts taken from reference TRBV7-7 and TRBJ2-5, reads GAGVSQSPRYKVTKRGQDVTLRCDPISSHATLYWYQQALGQGPEFLTYFNYEAQPDKSGLPSDRFSAERPEGSISTLTIQRTEQRDSAMYRCASSLGAGRKETQYFGPGTRLLVL.

The V call is TRBV9, the J call TRBJ1-1; the D gene is possibly TRBD1 (6 bases). The CDR3 runs to 17 residues. Trimming removed 0 bases at V and 1 base at J, with 16 bases between. Germline lookup yields CDR1 SGDLS and CDR2 YYNGEE. Here the CDR3 DNA reads TGTGCCAGCAGCGTAGCGGGGGCGGACAGTCAGAACACTGAAGCTTTCTTT. Residues: CASSVAGADSQNTEAFF.

J is TRBJ2-1 and V is TRBV20-1; TRBD2 agrees at 8 bases. The CDR3 has 16 residues. CDR1 is DFQATT and CDR2 is SNEGSKA in the germline V gene (reference sequence). The J segment lost 7 bases and the V segment lost 1 base, leaving 12 bases of the junction unmatched. The CDR3 spells CSARVGTRLAQNEQFF. CDR3 coding DNA: TGCAGTGCTAGAGTGGGGACTAGGCTTGCGCAGAATGAGCAGTTCTTC.

J is TRBJ1-5 and V is TRBV7-9; weak D call: TRBD1 (5 bases). Germline V lookup: CDR1 SEHNR, CDR2 FQNEAQ (reference sequence). With 4 bases removed from V and 6 bases from J, the gap between germline ends came to 16 bases. This CDR3 is built from 15 residues. The DNA for the CDR3 is TGTGCCAGCAGCTCCGAAAGGGGTCCGGGTCAGCCCCAGCATTTT. Protein: CASSSERGPGQPQHF.

This clonotype was counted between two and nine times. J is TRBJ2-7 and V is TRBV6-5; 7 nucleotides match TRBD1. J lost 3 bases, V lost 0 bases, and 8 bases had no gene match. From germline, CDR1 is MNHEY and CDR2 SVGAGI. CDR3 length equals 16 residues. As DNA, the CDR3 is TGTGCCAGCAGTTACTCCACCGGGACAGAAATCTACGAGCAGTACTTC. This encodes CASSYSTGTEIYEQYF.

J is TRBJ2-3 and V is TRBV7-9; the match to TRBD2 covers 14 bases. The V and J ends lost 2 bases and 6 bases, in that order; junction bases with no gene match: 13. Germline CDR1 reads SEHNR; CDR2 reads FQNEAQ (reference sequence). This CDR3 contains 19 residues. The CDR3 is CASSLLIGTSGGTPDTQYF. The CDR3 DNA reads as TGTGCCAGCAGCTTACTTATCGGGACTAGCGGGGGTACCCCGGATACGCAGTATTTT.

This clonotype has at least ten counts. The chain uses TRBV6-2 or TRBV6-3 and TRBJ1-2; D gene ambiguous. V lost 6 bases and J lost 0, with 20 bases in between. This CDR3 is built from 17 residues. The germline gives CDR1 MNHEY, CDR2 SVGEGT. The CDR3 bases are TGTGCCAGCAGGCCCATGGGAAAAACAGCTCCTAACTATGGCTACACCTTC. This translates into CASRPMGKTAPNYGYTF.

The V gene is TRBV2, the J gene TRBJ2-4, with a possible D match to TRBD2 (5 bases). V was shortened by 1 base and J by 6 bases, with 10 bases between the two germline ends. This CDR3 is 14 amino acids long. Germline-derived CDR1 and CDR2 are SNHLY and FYNNEI. This CDR3 reads CASSEGQAGNIQYF. CDR3 nucleotide sequence: TGTGCCAGCAGTGAAGGGCAGGCGGGAAACATTCAGTACTTC.

The chain recombines TRBV7-2 with TRBJ2-7; 7 positions agree with TRBD1. Germline values: CDR1 SGHTA, CDR2 FQGNSA. The CDR3 spans 15 residues. Trimming at V came to 5 bases and at J to 2 bases, leaving 9 bases not matched to a gene. The CDR3 DNA sequence: TGTGCCAGCAGCCGTTTCTCGGGACAGCCCTACGAGCAGTACTTC. Its translation is CASSRFSGQPYEQYF.

This clonotype was counted between two and nine times. The V call is TRBV7-9, the J call TRBJ2-3; TRBD1 might be the D (6 bases). There are 12 residues in the CDR3. V was clipped by 5 bases and J by 7 bases, with 10 bases between them. CDR1 is SEHNR and CDR2 is FQNEAQ in the germline V gene (reference sequence). In DNA form, the CDR3 reads TGTGCCAGCAGCCCACAGGGCAATACGCAGTATTTT. Protein sequence: CASSPQGNTQYF.

V is TRBV20-1 and J is TRBJ2-7; D assignment may be TRBD1 or TRBD2 (5 bases each). Trimming took off 3 bases at V and 2 bases at J, with 14 bases between the two ends. This CDR3 is 14 amino acids long. CDR1 and CDR2 (germline): DFQATT, SNEGSKA (reference sequence). Here the CDR3 DNA reads TGCAGTGCTAGGTGGGGGTTCGATCCCTACGAGCAGTACTTC. Translated: CSARWGFDPYEQYF.

The chain carries TRBV9 and TRBJ2-7; weak D call: TRBD2 (6 bases). V was cut by 0 bases and J by 0 bases, with 10 bases left in between. This CDR3 is 15 amino acids long. In germline, CDR1 is SGDLS, CDR2 YYNGEE. CDR3 sequence reads: CASSVDSGGSYEQYF. The DNA of the CDR3 is TGTGCCAGCAGCGTAGATTCCGGGGGCTCCTACGAGCAGTACTTC. The whole variable domain, remainder taken from reference TRBV9 and TRBJ2-7, is DSGVTQTPKHLITATGQRVTLRCSPRSGDLSVYWYQQSLDQGLQFLIQYYNGEERAKGNILERFSAQQFPDLHSELNLSSLELGDSALYFCASSVDSGGSYEQYFGPGTRLTVT.